These 27 T cell receptor beta chains were sequenced from one sample in a study of shared clonotypes between healthy human individuals. This table comes from immunoSEQ multiplex PCR, and its TCRdb copy is limited to in-frame clones, with some not included. The data contain about 600,000 clones, more than 95% of them singletons. Sequencing was carried out using naive CD4+ T cells sorted from blood. Subset denoted: CD45RA+ positively selected. The receptor source for this set is a young woman in good health.

V and J are TRBV30 and TRBJ1-2; D is ambiguous. CDR1 is GTSNPN, CDR2 SVGIG, per germline (reference sequence). Trimming took 7 bases from V and 4 from J, leaving 10 bases between them. The CDR3 has 11 amino acids. The CDR3 DNA sequence: TGTGCCTCACAAAATAGCTATGGCTACACCTTC. Amino acids: CASQNSYGYTF.

The chain employs TRBV6-5 and TRBJ1-5; tentative D call: TRBD1 (5 bases). There are 14 residues in the CDR3. Germline CDR1 MNHEY, CDR2 SVGAGI. The V end lost 8 bases, the J end lost 5 bases, and 16 bases lay between the germline ends. CDR3 bases: TGTGCCAGCGGCCAGGGTTGGACACATCAGCCCCAGCATTTT. Protein sequence: CASGQGWTHQPQHF.

This sequence joins TRBV29-1 and TRBJ2-3, with D perhaps matching TRBD2 (6 bases). The germline CDR1 and CDR2 sequences are SQVTM and ANQGSEA. V was shortened by 4 bases and J by 4 bases, with 6 bases between the two germline ends. The CDR3 sequence is 11 residues long. In nucleotides, the CDR3 is TGCAGCGTTGCTAGCGCAGATACGCAGTATTTT. Translated, it gives CSVASADTQYF.

About this clone: One junction end disagrees with the germline gene, perhaps due to a read error. V is TRBV19 and J is TRBJ2-7, with 7 nucleotides matching TRBD2. Germline V gives CDR1 LNHDA, CDR2 SQIVND (reference sequence). This CDR3 has 14 amino acids. The CDR3 DNA follows: TGTGCCACTAGTACTAGGACTAGTTTCCACGAGCAGTACTTC. It yields the protein CATSTRTSFHEQYF.

The chain uses TRBV5-4 and TRBJ2-4, with TRBD1 matching 7 bases. The CDR3 totals 13 residues. Germline values: CDR1 SGHNT, CDR2 YYREEE (reference sequence). V shed 3 bases and J 6 bases; nucleotides not matched to a gene: 3. The CDR3 here is CASSSGQRNIQYF. Here the CDR3 DNA reads TGTGCCAGCAGCTCGGGACAGAGAAACATTCAGTACTTC.

J is TRBJ1-5 and V is TRBV27; D call uncertain. V shed 8 bases and J shed 0 bases, with 23 bases lying between them. CDR3 length: 18 residues. Germline V gene sequence: CDR1 MNHEY, CDR2 SMNVEV (reference sequence). CDR3 amino acids: CASCSNGRVIYSNQPQHF. CDR3 sequence (DNA): TGTGCCAGCTGTTCTAATGGGAGGGTGATATATAGCAATCAGCCCCAGCATTTT.

The chain is built from TRBV18 and TRBJ1-1, with D perhaps TRBD1 (5 bases). V dropped 5 bases and J dropped 1 base, with 8 bases sitting between them. The CDR3 is 13 residues long. Germline loops: CDR1 KGHSH, CDR2 LQKENI. The CDR3 nucleotides are TGTGCCAGCTCAGGGGGACGGAACACTGAAGCTTTCTTT. It translates to CASSGGRNTEAFF.

This clone showed up just once. The chain carries TRBV4-1 and TRBJ1-1; tentatively, D is TRBD1 (5 bases). Germline values: CDR1 MGHRA, CDR2 YSYEKL. The CDR3 spans 18 residues. The V end lost 0 bases, the J end lost 5 bases, and 22 bases lay between the germline ends. The CDR3 region is CASSQDRRGSDVRTEAFF. The CDR3 DNA follows: TGCGCCAGCAGCCAAGATAGGAGGGGTTCGGATGTTAGGACTGAAGCTTTCTTT.

This clone has a single count. The chain uses TRBV14 and TRBJ1-5, with TRBD1 identical over 7 bases. J gave up 4 bases and V 5 bases, and 8 bases lay outside the gene matches. The CDR3 has 15 amino acids. Germline V gene sequence: CDR1 SGHDN, CDR2 FVKESK. CDR3 in amino acids: CASSTDRVGNQPQHF. DNA of the CDR3: TGTGCCAGCAGCACTGACAGGGTGGGGAATCAGCCCCAGCATTTT.

V usage is TRBV29-1 and J usage is TRBJ2-1; D is possibly TRBD2 (7 bases). From germline, CDR1 is SQVTM and CDR2 ANQGSEA. Trimming shortened V by 5 bases and J by 4 bases, and 18 bases separated the two germline ends. CDR3 length: 15 amino acids. CDR3 bases: TGCAGCGTTATTAGGGGGGGACAAATATACAATGAGCAGTTCTTC. Its translation: CSVIRGGQIYNEQFF.

This chain joins TRBV5-1 and TRBJ2-7; maybe TRBD2 (5 bases). The ends were cut back, 3 bases at V and 1 base at J, with 11 bases in the middle. The CDR3 is 14 amino acids. CDR1 SGHRS and CDR2 YFSETQ come from the germline V gene. CDR3 region: CASSSMGGSYEQYF. The CDR3 nucleotides read TGCGCCAGCAGCTCAATGGGCGGGTCCTACGAGCAGTACTTC.

This chain links TRBV28 with TRBJ2-3; 11 bases are a match to TRBD2. CDR3 length: 14 residues. With V trimmed by 4 bases and J by 3 bases, 0 bases remained unmatched. Per germline, CDR1 MDHEN and CDR2 SYDVKM. In nucleotides, the CDR3 is TGTGCCAGCAGTTCTAGCGGGAGGACAGATACGCAGTATTTT. It encodes CASSSSGRTDTQYF. The entire variable domain, with the rest obtained from reference TRBV28 and TRBJ2-3, is as follows: DVKVTQSSRYLVKRTGEKVFLECVQDMDHENMFWYRQDPGLGLRLIYFSYDVKMKEKGDIPEGYSVSREKKERFSLILESASTNQTSMYLCASSSSGRTDTQYFGPGTRLTVL.

This sequence joins TRBV6-6 and TRBJ2-7, with 9 bases matching TRBD1. Germline V gene data show CDR1 as MNHNY and CDR2 as SVGAGI (reference sequence). The V gene end was trimmed by 2 bases and the J gene end by 6 bases; junction bases not matched to a gene: 5. The CDR3 is 14 residues long. DNA for the CDR3: TGTGCCAGCAGTTACGTAGGACAGGGGCCCGAGCAGTACTTC. Protein product: CASSYVGQGPEQYF.

The rearrangement joins TRBV4-2 to TRBJ2-7; maybe TRBD1 (5 bases). Germline V gene data show CDR1 as LGHNA and CDR2 as YNFKEQ. This CDR3 is 14 amino acids long. V lost 3 bases and J lost 4, with 13 bases in between. CDR3 bases: TGTGCCAGCAGCCAGCCCCCCAGGGTGTACGAGCAGTACTTC. This translates into CASSQPPRVYEQYF.

V usage is TRBV10-3 and J usage is TRBJ1-1; no clear D. V was trimmed by 4 bases and J by 1 base, leaving 7 bases between them. Germline V gene data show CDR1 as ENHRY and CDR2 as SYGVKD. CDR3 length equals 13 residues. The chain's CDR3 is CAISGTQNTEAFF. CDR3 nucleotides: TGTGCCATCAGTGGGACTCAGAACACTGAAGCTTTCTTT.

This clone occurred once. This chain connects TRBV5-1 to TRBJ2-7, with D tentatively TRBD2 (6 bases). Trimming cost V 4 bases and J 3 bases, with 17 bases left between them. The germline V gene encodes CDR1 SGHRS and CDR2 YFSETQ. The CDR3 is 15 residues long. This CDR3 reads CASSPMGSGNYEQYF. The DNA for the CDR3 is TGCGCCAGCAGCCCGATGGGTAGCGGAAACTACGAGCAGTACTTC.

The rearrangement links TRBV7-9 to TRBJ1-4; 8 nucleotides agree with TRBD1. Germline V CDR1 and CDR2: SEHNR, FQNEAQ (reference sequence). V shed 1 base and J 7 bases; nucleotides not matched to a gene: 8. The CDR3 extends over 16 amino acids. The CDR3 spells CASSLGHGQGSEKLFF. The CDR3 DNA sequence: TGTGCCAGCAGCTTAGGGCATGGACAGGGTAGTGAAAAACTGTTTTTT.

In this sample, this clone turned up a few times. This sequence joins TRBV28 and TRBJ1-2; 7 bases align to TRBD1. J was trimmed by 3 bases and V by 5 bases; bases with no gene match: 3. Germline lookup yields CDR1 MDHEN and CDR2 SYDVKM. CDR3 length: 13 residues. In DNA, the CDR3 is TGTGCCAGCAGTATTGGGACAGACTATGGCTACACCTTC. It is translated as CASSIGTDYGYTF.

This chain connects TRBV29-1 to TRBJ2-1, with a possible D match to TRBD2 (6 bases). Germline loops: CDR1 SQVTM, CDR2 ANQGSEA. V was pared by 7 bases and J by 13 bases, with 14 bases between. The CDR3 sequence is 10 residues long. This chain's CDR3 is CSAWEARQFF. The CDR3 bases are TGCAGCGCCTGGGAGGCCCGACAGTTCTTC.

The chain employs TRBV11-3 and TRBJ2-3, with D perhaps given as TRBD1 or TRBD2 (5 bases each). This CDR3 has 13 residues. Trimming removed 3 bases at V and 9 bases at J, with 13 bases between. Germline CDR1 and CDR2: SGHNT and YENEEA. The CDR3 coding sequence is TGTGCCAGCAGCTTGGGGTTGGGGGAGACGCAGTATTTT. Translated, it gives CASSLGLGETQYF.

The J gene is TRBJ2-5, the V gene TRBV10-2; 7 nucleotides agree with TRBD1. The ends lost 0 bases at V and 1 base at J; junction bases unmatched: 5. The germline CDR1 and CDR2 sequences are WSHSY and SAAADI. CDR3 length: 16 residues. CDR3 sequence reads: CASSESQGVTQETQYF. For the CDR3, the DNA is TGCGCCAGCAGTGAGTCCCAGGGGGTGACCCAAGAGACCCAGTACTTC.

Written as DNA, the CDR3 is TGTGCCAGCTCACCGGGCGGCGAGGGCTCCTACAATGAGCAGTTCTTC. Translated: CASSPGGEGSYNEQFF. This chain joins TRBV18 and TRBJ2-1; D possibly corresponds to TRBD2 (5 bases). The germline V and J ends were trimmed by 3 bases and 0 bases, with 12 bases remaining between them. The V gene's germline CDR1 is KGHSH and CDR2 LQKENI. There are 16 residues in the CDR3.

The chain recombines TRBV6-5 with TRBJ1-3; TRBD1 aligns across 7 bases. Germline V gene lookup returns CDR1 MNHEY and CDR2 SVGAGI. V was clipped by 8 bases and J by 0 bases; unmatched bases: 4. This CDR3 is 14 amino acids long. The DNA for the CDR3 is TGTGCCAGCGCACAGGGGATCTCTGGAAACACCATATATTTT. The encoded protein is CASAQGISGNTIYF.

The gene calls are TRBV9 and TRBJ2-1, with D possibly being TRBD1 (5 bases). The length of the CDR3 is 15 residues. The V and J ends lost 0 bases and 1 base respectively, with 8 bases between them. The germline V gene encodes CDR1 SGDLS and CDR2 YYNGEE. CDR3 residues: CASSVGQGSYNEQFF. Here the CDR3 DNA reads TGTGCCAGCAGCGTAGGGCAGGGATCCTACAATGAGCAGTTCTTC.

This rearrangement joins TRBV18 to TRBJ2-5; D gene unclear. This CDR3 comprises 14 residues. From germline, CDR1 is KGHSH and CDR2 LQKENI. Trimming removed 1 base at V and 2 bases at J, with 8 bases between. CDR3 DNA sequence: TGTGCCAGCTCACCACTGGGCCAGCAAGAGACCCAGTACTTC. The encoded protein is CASSPLGQQETQYF.

The V and J genes are TRBV6-5 and TRBJ1-4; D remains unclear. V lost 6 bases to trimming and J lost 5 bases, with 16 bases between them. The CDR3 spans 15 residues. Looked up from germline, CDR1 is MNHEY and CDR2 is SVGAGI. The CDR3 nucleotides read TGTGCCAGCAGCTACAGTTCTGGTTTAAATGAAAAACTGTTTTTT. Its protein is CASSYSSGLNEKLFF.

This rearrangement joins TRBV5-1 to TRBJ2-3; maybe TRBD2 (6 bases). The germline CDR1 and CDR2 sequences are SGHRS and YFSETQ. V shed 3 bases and J shed 5 bases, with 16 bases lying between them. The CDR3 has 15 amino acids. The CDR3, as DNA: TGCGCCAGCAGCTCCGGGACCCACGGGGGAGATACGCAGTATTTT. The encoded protein is CASSSGTHGGDTQYF.